Each of the 8 T cell receptor beta chains below was sequenced from the same sample in a study of T cell changes during pregnancy in multiple sclerosis. Produced via immunoSEQ multiplex PCR; TCRdb's table is partial and in-frame only. Of tens of thousands of clones listed, around 90% are singletons. Sequencing used CD4+ T cells from peripheral blood mononuclear cells, obtained in the second trimester of pregnancy. These receptors all come from a female donor with multiple sclerosis, enrolled in a pregnancy study.

This chain joins TRBV9 and TRBJ1-5, with D perhaps matching TRBD1 (5 bases). V lost 0 bases, J lost 5 bases, and 9 bases lay in between. CDR1 and CDR2 from the germline V gene are SGDLS and YYNGEE. The CDR3 covers 14 residues. The CDR3 spells CASSVGSGHQPQHF. The CDR3 bases are TGTGCCAGCAGCGTAGGGTCAGGGCATCAGCCCCAGCATTTT.

The sample holds one count of this clone. The CDR3 reads CASRTRGLDQPQHF. In DNA, the CDR3 is TGCGCCAGCAGGACCAGGGGTCTGGATCAGCCCCAGCATTTT. This rearrangement joins TRBV10-2 to TRBJ1-5, with a tentative D call TRBD1 (6 bases). Trimming removed 6 bases at V and 5 bases at J, with 14 bases between. Germline values: CDR1 WSHSY, CDR2 SAAADI. The CDR3 has 14 amino acids.

This clone was counted a single time. The chain recombines TRBV9 with TRBJ2-7; 9 nucleotides line up with TRBD2. Germline V gene lookup returns CDR1 SGDLS and CDR2 YYNGEE. This CDR3 has 17 amino acids. J was trimmed by 3 bases and V by 4 bases; bases with no gene match: 14. The CDR3 loop is CASSLSSVAGVHYEQYF. The CDR3 coding sequence is TGTGCCAGCAGCTTAAGTAGTGTAGCGGGGGTTCACTACGAGCAGTACTTC.

The genes are TRBV21-1 and TRBJ2-7; TRBD1 is taken as the D call from the table, unchecked against the DNA. TRBV21-1 counts as a pseudogene. This CDR3 is 12 amino acids long. CDR3 amino acids: CASSKVGPQQYF. The CDR3 bases are TGTGCCAGCAGCAAAGTTGGGCCCCAGCAGTACTTC.

J is TRBJ2-5 and V is TRBV5-4, with a tentative D call TRBD2 (5 bases). The CDR3 length is 15 residues. The germline CDR1 and CDR2 sequences are SGHNT and YYREEE (reference sequence). V was cut by 0 bases and J by 4 bases, with 13 bases left in between. The CDR3 DNA reads as TGTGCCAGCAGCTTGGCCAGTTCGGGAAGAGAGACCCAGTACTTC. Translated, it gives CASSLASSGRETQYF.

The chain combines TRBV5-4 with TRBJ2-3; 9 nucleotides line up with TRBD2. Trimming cost V 6 bases and J 6 bases; bases outside gene matches: 11. Germline V CDR1 and CDR2: SGHNT, YYREEE (reference sequence). The CDR3 sequence is 15 residues long. DNA for the CDR3: TGTGCCAGCATCAGAGCGGGGGGCCGCCCGGATACGCAGTATTTT. Translation gives CASIRAGGRPDTQYF.

The rearrangement joins TRBV5-4 to TRBJ2-1, with TRBD2 as a possible D gene (6 bases). The CDR3 runs 14 residues. V dropped 5 bases and J dropped 5 bases, with 14 bases sitting between them. CDR1 is SGHNT, CDR2 YYREEE, per germline (reference sequence). The CDR3 sequence: CASSVTSQNNEQFF. The DNA of the CDR3 is TGTGCCAGCAGTGTAACTAGCCAAAACAATGAGCAGTTCTTC. The full variable domain, in which reference TRBV5-4 and TRBJ2-1 provide the parts outside the CDR3, is ETGVTQSPTHLIKTRGQQVTLRCSSQSGHNTVSWYQQALGQGPQFIFQYYREEENGRGNFPPRFSGLQFPNYSSELNVNALELDDSALYLCASSVTSQNNEQFFGPGTRLTVL.

In the case of this clone: A read error may produce the germline difference seen at one junction end. CDR3 sequence (DNA): TGTGCCAGTAGTACGGACGCGGATCGGGATTTC. This gives the protein CASSTDADRDF. The V and J genes are TRBV19 and TRBJ1-2; D ambiguous. The CDR3 is 11 amino acids. From germline, CDR1 is LNHDA and CDR2 SQIVND (reference sequence).